Listed below are T cell receptor beta chains from one sample, sequenced in a study of T cells after yellow fever vaccination. TCRdb re-called the 5' RACE reads with MiXCR, one entry per CDR3 protein. The repertoire holds approximately 610,000 distinct CDR3 sequences, with around 16% as singletons. The input for sequencing was PBMCs, taken around 5 days after the first yellow fever vaccination. All receptors come from a man in his late teens or twenties who received the YFV17D yellow fever vaccine. Each CDR3 is given with its conserved first and last residue. The order of the fields is D gene, J gene, clone size, V gene, CDR3 protein, CDR3 DNA. D genes are given only for firm matches. Some rows mark clone size as missing; the rest say once, few, many or name a class of expanded clone.

D: TRBD2
J: TRBJ2-1
size: -
V: TRBV19
CDR3: CASSPSSGSSYNEQFF
DNA: TGTGCCAGTAGCCCCTCTAGCGGTAGCTCCTACAATGAGCAGTTCTTC

D: TRBD2
J: TRBJ2-3
size: -
V: TRBV7-8
CDR3: CASSSNGLAGTDTQYF
DNA: TGTGCCAGCAGCTCGAACGGACTAGCGGGGACAGATACGCAGTATTTT

D: TRBD1
J: TRBJ1-2
size: few
V: TRBV20-1
CDR3: CSARGVQGGGYGYTF
DNA: TGCAGTGCTAGAGGCGTCCAGGGGGGTGGCTATGGCTACACCTTC

D: -
J: TRBJ1-5
size: few
V: TRBV12-3/TRBV12-4
CDR3: CASSFGGLRQPQHF
DNA: TGTGCCAGCAGTTTCGGGGGGCTAAGGCAGCCCCAGCATTTT

D: TRBD1
J: TRBJ2-2
size: -
V: TRBV4-1
CDR3: CASSQAGGPGELFF
DNA: TGCGCCAGCAGCCAAGCAGGGGGCCCCGGGGAGCTGTTTTTT

D: -
J: TRBJ1-2
size: once
V: TRBV25-1
CDR3: CASSDPTGANYGYTF
DNA: TGTGCCAGCAGTGACCCTACGGGTGCTAACTATGGCTACACCTTC

D: -
J: TRBJ2-5
size: few
V: TRBV6-1
CDR3: CASSEGGRETQYF
DNA: TGTGCCAGCAGTGAAGGAGGGCGTGAGACCCAGTACTTC

D: -
J: TRBJ2-3
size: -
V: TRBV5-1
CDR3: CASSTRGPALHFTDTQYF
DNA: TGCGCCAGCAGCACACGGGGGCCTGCGCTTCATTTCACAGATACGCAGTATTTT

D: -
J: TRBJ1-1
size: few
V: TRBV6-2/TRBV6-3
CDR3: CASSEQGDKAFF
DNA: TGTGCCAGCAGTGAGCAGGGTGACAAAGCTTTCTTT

D: -
J: TRBJ1-5
size: -
V: TRBV5-4
CDR3: CASSLGGASQPQHF
DNA: TGTGCCAGCAGCTTGGGAGGGGCTAGTCAGCCCCAGCATTTT

D: -
J: TRBJ1-1
size: -
V: TRBV5-1
CDR3: CASSLLFRGLGREAFF
DNA: TGCGCCAGCAGCTTACTATTCCGGGGTCTAGGTCGTGAAGCTTTCTTT

D: TRBD2
J: TRBJ2-7
size: many
V: TRBV20-1
CDR3: CSARSGLAEYEQYF
DNA: TGCAGTGCTAGATCGGGACTAGCGGAGTACGAGCAGTACTTC

D: -
J: TRBJ2-3
size: -
V: TRBV7-2
CDR3: CASSFTPDTQYF
DNA: TGTGCCAGCAGCTTCACCCCAGATACGCAGTATTTT

D: -
J: TRBJ1-1
size: few
V: TRBV10-3
CDR3: CAISKSENTEAFF
DNA: TGTGCCATCAGTAAATCAGAAAACACTGAAGCTTTCTTT

D: TRBD1
J: TRBJ2-7
size: once
V: TRBV6-1
CDR3: CASSPWTGNYEQYF
DNA: TGTGCCAGCAGTCCCTGGACAGGGAACTACGAGCAGTACTTC

D: -
J: TRBJ2-3
size: few
V: TRBV5-1
CDR3: CASSSPGAGARDTQYF
DNA: TGCGCCAGCAGCTCCCCCGGGGCGGGGGCAAGAGATACGCAGTATTTT

D: TRBD1
J: TRBJ1-2
size: -
V: TRBV5-4
CDR3: CASSTGDRGNYGYTF
DNA: TGTGCCAGCAGCACGGGGGACAGGGGAAACTATGGCTACACCTTC